This T cell receptor (beta chain) was captured in a study of blood T cells in healthy people across ages (dated by TCRdb to 2015 to 2017). Background for the entire study: Template switching captured roughly one uniquely barcoded TCR beta cDNA molecule per two T cells in model experiments. Using the same blood draw, the study looked at two additional independent replicas of 1 million unique cDNA reads for two donors, one aged 18 to 30 and the other aged 80 or older. The study measured age-related changes in TCR beta repertoire diversity using deep sequencing normalized with unique cDNA molecular identifiers. To avoid experimental bias, donors of different ages were spread randomly across the sequencing lanes. The donors were divided into four age groups: young (average roughly 17 years), middle-aged (about 40), aged (about 60) and long-lived (more than 75). Broad study findings and their caveats: Compared with the aged group, the long-lived group had more naive CD4+ T cells, fewer expanded clones and increased TCR diversity, a pattern suggesting age selection. Total diversity estimates from one million sequenced T cells were considered lower bounds and underestimates. Conclusive comparison of naive and antigen-experienced compartments was prevented by the profiling of bulk unsorted PBMCs. Observed TCR beta diversity per million T cells fell roughly linearly with age, and a significant reduction was already apparent by age around 40. Observed TCR beta diversity correlated strongly with the percentage of naive T cells measured by flow cytometry. The CMV infection status of donors was not known, potentially confounding age-related changes in expanded clonotypes.

Including cysteine and phenylalanine, the CDR3 has 16 amino acids. Only the CDR3 DNA stays, 48 bases, in frame from base 1. Relative to germline, V is missing 3 bases and J is missing 5 bases, with 11 bases of the junction outside any gene match. CDR1 LGHDT and CDR2 YNNKEL are derived from the germline V gene (reference sequence). Donors were about 36 systemically healthy Caucasian individuals from Russia aged roughly 6 to 95 years. Ten milliliters of peripheral blood were collected from each donor into EDTA-treated Vacutainer tubes. Ficoll-Paque density-gradient centrifugation was used to isolate PBMCs, with at least 6.5 million per sample. Trizol reagent was used to extract total RNA from PBMCs, with at least 6 micrograms per sample. The percentages of naive CD45RAhigh/CD27high T cells were determined by flow cytometry on a PBMC aliquot from every donor. On this clonotype itself: Its specific antigen is unknown. No much larger clonotype is one base removed from it; base qualities were not supplied.

The library was produced with 5' RACE. The instrument was an Illumina HiSeq 2500. A second roughly 6 to 12 cycle PCR used a sample-barcoded 5' primer and a J-beta primer mix. Each TCR beta cDNA molecule received a unique molecular identifier from a template-switch 5' adaptor carrying 12 random nucleotides. Each sample yielded at least 2.5 million CDR3-containing paired-end reads. All of the RNA was converted into first-strand cDNA using the Mint cDNA synthesis kit, with a TRBC-specific oligonucleotide serving as the primer. All cDNA was treated with uracil-DNA glycosylase and then went through a first 18-cycle PCR with the universal primers M1SS and BC2_uni_R. In the authors' own workflow: Normalization of each sample was performed by random selection of 1 million high-quality reads, each carrying a distinct molecular identifier. Reads with shared molecular identifiers were discarded instead of being binned into consensus sequences. MiTCR, with a Q25 quality threshold and the strictest error-elimination algorithm, was used for CDR3 identification, clonotype clustering and error correction. A nonparametric unseen species model using Euler transformation provided a lower-bound estimate of total TCR beta diversity. The public reads were quality trimmed at Q25 with fastp and then assembled into clones with MiXCR by TCRdb, keeping productive beta chains. CDR3 protein duplicates are merged, each entry listing the most common genes and DNA. TCRdb, not the original authors, processed these V and J calls. Within this sample are about 1.5 million distinct CDR3 sequences, with roughly 43% of them counted one time only. Of the sample, approximately 4% is held by the ten largest clones.

The V and J genes are TRBV3-1 and TRBJ2-7, with 9 bases aligning to TRBD2. Sequenced sample: blood. The origin of this receptor is a young woman in good health. The CDR3 in this case is CASSQRIAGALDEQYF. In nucleotide form, the sequence is TGTGCCAGCAGCCAGAGAATAGCGGGAGCTCTCGACGAGCAGTACTTC.